This T cell receptor beta chain was recorded in a study of T cells in localized non-small cell lung cancer. The V and J ends lost 4 bases and 11 bases, in that order; junction bases with no gene match: 15. Germline V gives CDR1 LNHDA, CDR2 SQIVND (reference sequence). The CDR3 contains 15 residues. Produced via immunoSEQ multiplex PCR; TCRdb's table is partial and in-frame only. The data contain about 2,100 clones, about 27% of them singletons. This specimen was lung tumor tissue, taken before any cancer treatment. The genes are TRBV19 and TRBJ1-1, with 8 bases identical to TRBD1. This TCR came from a woman aged 35 to 70 with stage II squamous cell lung carcinoma. CDR3 loop: CASSTGQGTGIQAFF. The CDR3 DNA is TGTGCCAGTAGTACCGGACAGGGTACGGGTATTCAGGCTTTCTTT.